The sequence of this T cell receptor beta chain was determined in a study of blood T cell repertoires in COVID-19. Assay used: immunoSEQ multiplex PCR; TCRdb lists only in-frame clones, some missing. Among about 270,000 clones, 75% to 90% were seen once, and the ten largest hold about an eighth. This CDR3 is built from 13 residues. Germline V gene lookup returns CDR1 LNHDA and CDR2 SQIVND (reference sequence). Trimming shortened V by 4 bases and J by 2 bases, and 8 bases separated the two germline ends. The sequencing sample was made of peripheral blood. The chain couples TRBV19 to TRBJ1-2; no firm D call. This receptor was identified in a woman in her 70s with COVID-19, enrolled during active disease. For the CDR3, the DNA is TGTGCCAGTAGTAGAGGGTTAAACTATGGCTACACCTTC. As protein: CASSRGLNYGYTF.